This TCR beta chain was observed in a study of blood T cells in healthy people across ages. The wider study: Per two T cells, about one barcoded beta molecule was captured through template switching. Findings and limits, study-wide: Higher diversity, along with more naive CD4+ cells, distinguished long-lived donors from aged donors.

A second PCR, run for about 6 to 11 cycles, used a sample-barcoded 5' primer plus a J-beta primer mix. TCRdb recomputed calls from the 5' RACE reads with MiXCR, one row per CDR3 protein. The sample records about 1,800,000 distinct CDR3 sequences, roughly 27% being singletons. The table lists this clonotype with a few counts. Its cognate antigen is unknown. This TCR came from a woman in her 30s in good health. Source material: blood.

For the CDR3, the DNA is TGTGCCAGCAACCCAGGGACAGTCAGCAATCAGCCCCAGCATTTT. Its translation: CASNPGTVSNQPQHF. This chain connects TRBV27 to TRBJ1-5; 7 nucleotides align to TRBD1. The CDR3 sequence is 15 residues long. The J segment lost 1 base and the V segment lost 7 bases, leaving 7 bases of the junction unmatched. Germline-derived CDR1 and CDR2 are MNHEY and SMNVEV (reference sequence).